This T cell receptor (beta chain) was recovered during a study of graft-versus-host responses after intestinal transplantation. Overall study results and limits: Recipient marrow harbored GvH clones, some of which surfaced first in ileum or blood. The study associated peak circulating GvH clone levels with early post-transplant HvG declines.

Some clones are missing from TCRdb's copy, which holds only in-frame ones; the method was immunoSEQ multiplex PCR. The table has about 88,000 clones, approximately 94% seen once. Germline V gene data show CDR1 as SGHDN and CDR2 as FVKESK. V shed 3 bases and J 8 bases; nucleotides not matched to a gene: 6. The CDR3 consists of 13 residues. To note about this clone: The target antigen is unknown.

This chain links TRBV14 with TRBJ2-5, with TRBD1 identical over 7 bases. The source was unstimulated CD4+ T cells sorted from spleen or lymph node cells, collected before transplant. The sequence came from a human donor who was the organ donor for an intestinal transplant. CDR3 sequence (DNA): TGTGCCAGCAGCCAGACAGGGCCCTCAACCCAGTACTTC. Protein product: CASSQTGPSTQYF.